The present T cell receptor beta chain was sequenced within a study of cytomegalovirus exposure and HLA in healthy donors. Study-level points and caveats: Highly shared sequence variants in one cluster were likely a sequencing artifact. The number of N-insertions in an Asian-associated ancestry cluster was reportedly below the approximately 700-donor mean in a later analysis.

In the PCR, 60 Vbeta and 13 Jbeta primers were used. Sequenced by immunoSEQ multiplex PCR; TCRdb stores in-frame clones only, minus some. The sample table includes over 100,000 clones. Unrecorded immune exposure was likely among donors, who were nominally healthy when sampled. In regard to this clone: Its antigen is still unknown.

V was pared by 8 bases and J by 3 bases, with 9 bases of the junction left unmatched. This CDR3 contains 15 residues. Germline V gives CDR1 MNHNS, CDR2 SASEGT. Sequencing input: PBMCs. The chain links TRBV6-1 to TRBJ2-3, with 9 bases identical to TRBD1. This TCR derives from a man aged 35 to 55 in good health and CMV-seropositive. The CDR3 DNA reads as TGTGCCAGCCAACTAGGACAGGGGAGGACAGATACGCAGTATTTT. Encoded protein: CASQLGQGRTDTQYF.